This TCR beta chain originates from a study of cytomegalovirus exposure and HLA in healthy donors. There are 10 residues in the CDR3. Germline-derived CDR1 and CDR2 are SQVTM and ANQGSEA. V gave up 5 bases and J gave up 3 bases, with 4 bases separating them. Findings and limits, study-wide: Most subjects had HLA-A and HLA-B alleles reportedly predicted accurately by TCR beta sequences. Per a prior analysis, the majority of TCR beta V segments were productive roughly 87% or roughly 30% of the time. In vitro experiments confirmed that a few CMV-associated chains were specific for CMV antigens.

Concerning this clone itself: The target antigen is unknown.

PCR involved 60 Vbeta and 13 Jbeta primers. Study processing details: A follow-up analysis tallied tens of millions of unique TCR beta chains, about 10 million shared. Repertoires were generated with immunoSEQ multiplex PCR, while TCRdb's copy carries only in-frame clones and drops some. From that table come the V and J calls and clone size; the DNA was used to work out D and trimming. The record lists about 46,000 clones, of which the ten most abundant hold about 1%. The TCR originated in a woman aged 40 to 50 in good health and CMV-seronegative. The chain combines TRBV29-1 with TRBJ1-2; D not resolved. The sample taken for sequencing was PBMCs. CDR3 loop: CSVLDYGYTF. The CDR3 DNA follows: TGCAGCGTTCTCGACTATGGCTACACCTTC. Full variable domain (remainder filled in from reference TRBV29-1 and TRBJ1-2): SAVISQKPSRDICQRGTSLTIQCQVDSQVTMMFWYRQQPGQSLTLIATANQGSEATYESGFVIDKFPISRPNLTFSTLTVSNMSPEDSSIYLCSVLDYGYTFGSGTRLTVV.